One sample yielded the 23 T cell receptor beta chains listed below, sequenced in a study of vaccination and CD4 T cells after COVID-19. These TCRs' antigens remain unknown. Stated treatment: roughly nine-day PBMC culture with coronavirus spike peptide pools or control peptides (ViraFEST assay). The Oncomine TCR Beta short-read assay sequenced DNA from cultured CD4+ T cells. TCRdb processed the PCR reads anew with MiXCR; each CDR3 protein has one entry. The sample includes over 15,000 distinct CDR3 sequences, around 60% of them seen just once. Sequences were obtained from CD4+ T cells from blood, cultured in vitro. The origin of the receptors is a human donor who had recovered from COVID-19.

This clonotype was found a few times. This chain links TRBV19 with TRBJ1-1; the match to TRBD1 covers 9 bases. The V segment lost 8 bases and the J segment 4 bases; nucleotides outside the gene matches: 11. The germline gives CDR1 LNHDA, CDR2 SQIVND (reference sequence). The CDR3 totals 15 residues. The CDR3 DNA follows: TGTGCCAGTTTACGGGGACAGGGAAGGAGCACTGAAGCTTTCTTT. Its protein product is CASLRGQGRSTEAFF.

This clonotype was detected a few times. This chain links TRBV30 with TRBJ1-6, with TRBD1 matching over 9 bases. With V trimmed by 3 bases and J by 7 bases, 4 bases remained unmatched. The CDR3 is made up of 14 amino acids. Germline CDR1 GTSNPN, CDR2 SVGIG (reference sequence). The CDR3 DNA sequence: TGTGCCTGGAGGATGGACAGGGGAAATTCACCCCTCCACTTT. Protein sequence: CAWRMDRGNSPLHF.

This sequence joins TRBV6-2 or TRBV6-3 and TRBJ2-7; D is perhaps TRBD2 (5 bases). Trimming shortened V by 11 bases and J by 3 bases, and 14 bases separated the two germline ends. CDR3 length: 12 amino acids. The germline V gene has CDR1 MNHEY and CDR2 SVGEGT. The CDR3 sequence is CAVAGGHYEQYF. CDR3 coding DNA: TGTGCCGTGGCGGGTGGCCACTACGAGCAGTACTTC.

The V call is TRBV18, the J call TRBJ2-1; TRBD2 aligns across 8 bases. Per the germline V gene, CDR1 is KGHSH and CDR2 is LQKENI. With 2 bases clipped from V and 10 bases from J, the junction kept 7 bases outside the gene matches. This CDR3 region has 14 residues. The CDR3 spells CASSPEGLGYEQFF. Here the CDR3 DNA reads TGTGCCAGCTCACCAGAGGGACTAGGATACGAGCAGTTCTTC.

This clonotype was observed a handful of times. The rearrangement uses TRBV5-4 and TRBJ1-1; D possibly corresponds to TRBD1 (5 bases). The germline CDR1 and CDR2 sequences are SGHNT and YYREEE (reference sequence). The CDR3 consists of 15 residues. V was cut by 6 bases and J by 1 base, with 16 bases left in between. CDR3 coding DNA: TGTGCCAGCAACCCGGGAGGTGGGGGGAACACTGAAGCTTTCTTT. Protein sequence: CASNPGGGGNTEAFF.

The chain carries TRBV5-4 and TRBJ2-6; D is possibly TRBD1 (6 bases). This CDR3 is built from 16 residues. Germline-derived CDR1 and CDR2 are SGHNT and YYREEE (reference sequence). Trimming shortened V by 3 bases and J by 0 bases, and 10 bases separated the two germline ends. CDR3 coding DNA: TGTGCCAGCAGCTCGATAGGGGGCTCTGGGGCCAACGTCCTGACTTTC. Its translation: CASSSIGGSGANVLTF.

The V gene is TRBV20-1, the J gene TRBJ2-7; D gene unclear. Germline CDR1 reads DFQATT; CDR2 reads SNEGSKA (reference sequence). Trimming pared 1 base from V and 4 bases from J, leaving 5 bases between. CDR3 length: 11 amino acids. CDR3 sequence (DNA): TGCAGTGCTAGAGGAGGATACGAGCAGTACTTC. It is translated as CSARGGYEQYF.

The CDR3 loop reads CASSQDPHEEETQYF. Here the CDR3 DNA reads TGCGCCAGCAGTCAAGACCCACATGAAGAAGAGACCCAGTACTTC. The V gene is TRBV23-1, the J gene TRBJ2-5; D ambiguous. TRBV23-1 is treated as an ORF (open reading frame) with a function not yet certain. Trimming pared 2 bases from V and 3 bases from J, leaving 13 bases between. The length of the CDR3 is 15 residues.

This chain connects TRBV2 to TRBJ1-2; weak D call: TRBD1 (5 bases). V lost 4 bases and J lost 7, with 13 bases in between. The V gene's germline CDR1 is SNHLY and CDR2 FYNNEI. CDR3 length: 13 residues. The CDR3 coding sequence is TGTGCCAGCAGTGGGGGGATGGACGTTGGCTACACCTTC. Protein: CASSGGMDVGYTF.

V usage is TRBV2 and J usage is TRBJ2-1; 10 positions match TRBD2. The CDR3 covers 15 residues. The V gene's germline CDR1 is SNHLY and CDR2 FYNNEI. The ends lost 3 bases at V and 7 bases at J; junction bases unmatched: 6. The CDR3 DNA is TGTGCCAGCAGTGAGGCTAGCGGGAGCTGGAATGAGCAGTTCTTC. Amino acid sequence: CASSEASGSWNEQFF.

V usage is TRBV12-5 and J usage is TRBJ1-5; D might be TRBD1 (6 bases). Germline V gives CDR1 LGHNT, CDR2 FRNRAP. The CDR3 length is 17 residues. Trimming removed 0 bases from V and 0 bases from J, with 12 bases in between. The CDR3 spells CASGLVPPTGSNQPQHF. CDR3 in DNA: TGTGCTAGTGGTTTGGTACCCCCGACAGGTAGCAATCAGCCCCAGCATTTT.

This chain joins TRBV20-1 and TRBJ2-5; D possibly corresponds to TRBD1 (5 bases). Trimming shortened V by 6 bases and J by 2 bases, and 16 bases separated the two germline ends. Germline-derived CDR1 and CDR2 are DFQATT and SNEGSKA (reference sequence). The CDR3 loop spans 14 amino acids. The CDR3 coding sequence is TGCAGTGCCGGTGACAGTTCCAAACAAGAGACCCAGTACTTC. It specifies CSAGDSSKQETQYF.

The chain joins TRBV2 to TRBJ1-1; TRBD1 is a possible D gene (5 bases). CDR1 is SNHLY and CDR2 is FYNNEI in the germline V gene. The CDR3 sequence is 15 residues long. The V gene lost 9 bases and the J gene lost 0 bases, with 17 bases spanning the gap. CDR3 nucleotides: TGTGCCAGACCGGCTACGCCGGGACTGAACACTGAAGCTTTCTTT. Amino acids: CARPATPGLNTEAFF.

The rearrangement links TRBV2 to TRBJ1-2; no clear D gene. Germline CDR1 SNHLY, CDR2 FYNNEI. The CDR3 contains 15 residues. V gave up 6 bases and J gave up 5 bases, with 19 bases separating them. CDR3 sequence (DNA): TGTGCCAGCAGCACTCTTTTACAGACCATTTATGGCTACACCTTC. Translated, it gives CASSTLLQTIYGYTF.

The chain uses TRBV5-1 and TRBJ2-1, with TRBD2 matching 8 bases. The CDR3 consists of 14 residues. Germline-derived CDR1 and CDR2 are SGHRS and YFSETQ. The V segment lost 4 bases and the J segment 4 bases; nucleotides outside the gene matches: 4. CDR3 nucleotide sequence: TGCGCCAGCAGCCAGCGGGAGAGATACAATGAGCAGTTCTTC. This encodes CASSQRERYNEQFF.

The rearrangement joins TRBV25-1 to TRBJ1-6; 7 positions match TRBD1. J gave up 6 bases and V 4 bases, and 6 bases lay outside the gene matches. Germline V CDR1 and CDR2: MGHDK, SYGVNS. The CDR3 length is 15 residues. The CDR3 region is CASSVRGRTNSPLHF. CDR3 DNA: TGTGCCAGCAGTGTAAGGGGGCGAACTAATTCACCCCTCCACTTT.

This clonotype was seen more than once but under ten times. The V and J genes are TRBV20-1 and TRBJ2-3, with 11 bases lining up with TRBD2. The CDR3 contains 16 residues. Losses at the gene ends were 3 bases for V and 0 bases for J; bases not matched to a gene: 5. The germline CDR1 and CDR2 sequences are DFQATT and SNEGSKA (reference sequence). This CDR3 reads CSARGASGGSTDTQYF. The CDR3 nucleotides read TGCAGTGCTAGGGGCGCTAGCGGGGGGAGCACAGATACGCAGTATTTT.

This clonotype was counted only a few times. The chain combines TRBV20-1 with TRBJ2-7, with 8 nucleotides matching TRBD2. CDR1 is DFQATT and CDR2 is SNEGSKA in the germline V gene (reference sequence). The CDR3 is 15 residues long. After removal of 0 bases from V and 5 bases from J, the junction contained 9 bases not matched to a gene. CDR3 DNA: TGCAGTGCTAGAGATCCCGGGACTAGGGTCCACGAGCAGTACTTC. This sequence encodes CSARDPGTRVHEQYF.

The V and J genes are TRBV20-1 and TRBJ2-3; tentative D call: TRBD2 (6 bases). This CDR3 comprises 14 residues. CDR1 and CDR2 (germline): DFQATT, SNEGSKA (reference sequence). Trimming stripped 3 bases from V and 6 bases from J, with 16 bases between. This CDR3 is CSASDGRGSDTQYF. CDR3 nucleotide sequence: TGCAGTGCTAGTGATGGTCGGGGGTCCGATACGCAGTATTTT.

The chain employs TRBV7-2 and TRBJ2-7, with 7 bases matching TRBD1. Germline CDR1 is SGHTA and CDR2 is FQGNSA. The trim removed 5 bases at V and 9 bases at J, leaving 10 bases unmatched. This CDR3 is 13 amino acids long. As DNA, the CDR3 is TGTGCCAGCAGCCCCGAGACAGGGTATAGGCAGTACTTC. Translation: CASSPETGYRQYF.

V gene TRBV6-1 combines with J gene TRBJ1-1; TRBD1 might be the D (5 bases). Trimming took 7 bases from V and 4 from J, leaving 16 bases between them. The CDR3 sequence is 14 residues long. The germline gives CDR1 MNHNS, CDR2 SASEGT. CDR3 sequence: CASTPWVGVTEAFF. The CDR3 nucleotides read TGTGCCAGCACTCCGTGGGTGGGGGTCACTGAAGCTTTCTTT.

This clonotype was counted only a few times. The gene calls are TRBV27 and TRBJ1-6, with D hard to call. Trimming took off 6 bases at V and 7 bases at J, with 13 bases between the two ends. The CDR3 spans 14 residues. Germline V gives CDR1 MNHEY, CDR2 SMNVEV (reference sequence). The CDR3 is CASSQGPGNSPLHF. In DNA, the CDR3 is TGTGCCAGCAGCCAAGGCCCAGGAAATTCACCCCTCCACTTT.

The chain links TRBV2 to TRBJ1-2, with D hard to call. Trimming cost V 3 bases and J 3 bases, with 2 bases left between them. CDR3 length: 11 amino acids. CDR1 and CDR2 from the germline V gene are SNHLY and FYNNEI. Here the CDR3 reads CASSDDYGYTF. DNA for the CDR3: TGTGCCAGCAGTGATGACTATGGCTACACCTTC.